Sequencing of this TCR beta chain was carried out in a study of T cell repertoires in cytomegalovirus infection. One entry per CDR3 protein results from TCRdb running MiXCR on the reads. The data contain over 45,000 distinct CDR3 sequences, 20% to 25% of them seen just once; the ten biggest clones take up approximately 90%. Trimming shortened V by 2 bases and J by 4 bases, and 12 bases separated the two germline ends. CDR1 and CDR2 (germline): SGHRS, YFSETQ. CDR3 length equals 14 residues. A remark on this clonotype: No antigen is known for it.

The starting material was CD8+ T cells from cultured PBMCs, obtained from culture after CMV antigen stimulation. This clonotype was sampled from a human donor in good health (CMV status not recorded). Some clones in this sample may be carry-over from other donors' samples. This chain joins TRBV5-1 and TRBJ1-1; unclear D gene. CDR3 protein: CASSFGRVGTEAFF. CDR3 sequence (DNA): TGCGCCAGCAGCTTCGGGCGTGTGGGCACTGAAGCTTTCTTT.